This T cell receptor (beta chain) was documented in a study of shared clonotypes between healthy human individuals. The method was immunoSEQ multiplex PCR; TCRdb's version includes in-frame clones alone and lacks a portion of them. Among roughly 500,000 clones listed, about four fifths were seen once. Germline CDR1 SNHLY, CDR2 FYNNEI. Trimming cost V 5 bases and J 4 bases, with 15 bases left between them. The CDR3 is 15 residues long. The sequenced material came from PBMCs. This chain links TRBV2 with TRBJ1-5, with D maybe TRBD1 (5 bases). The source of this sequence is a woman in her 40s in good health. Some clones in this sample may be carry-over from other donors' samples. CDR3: CASSPPGNRNQPQHF. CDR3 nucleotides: TGTGCCAGCAGTCCCCCGGGGAACAGGAATCAGCCCCAGCATTTT.